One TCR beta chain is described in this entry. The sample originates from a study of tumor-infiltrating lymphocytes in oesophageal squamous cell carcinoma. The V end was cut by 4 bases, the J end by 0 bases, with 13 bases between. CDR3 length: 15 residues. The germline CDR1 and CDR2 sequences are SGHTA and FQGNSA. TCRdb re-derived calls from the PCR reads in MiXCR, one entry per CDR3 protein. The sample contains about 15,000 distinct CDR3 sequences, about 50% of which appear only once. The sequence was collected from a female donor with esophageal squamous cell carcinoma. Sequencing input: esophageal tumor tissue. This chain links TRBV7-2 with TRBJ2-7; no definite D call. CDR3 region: CASSSVDSGSYEQYF. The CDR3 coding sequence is TGTGCCAGCAGCTCCGTCGACTCTGGCTCCTACGAGCAGTACTTC.